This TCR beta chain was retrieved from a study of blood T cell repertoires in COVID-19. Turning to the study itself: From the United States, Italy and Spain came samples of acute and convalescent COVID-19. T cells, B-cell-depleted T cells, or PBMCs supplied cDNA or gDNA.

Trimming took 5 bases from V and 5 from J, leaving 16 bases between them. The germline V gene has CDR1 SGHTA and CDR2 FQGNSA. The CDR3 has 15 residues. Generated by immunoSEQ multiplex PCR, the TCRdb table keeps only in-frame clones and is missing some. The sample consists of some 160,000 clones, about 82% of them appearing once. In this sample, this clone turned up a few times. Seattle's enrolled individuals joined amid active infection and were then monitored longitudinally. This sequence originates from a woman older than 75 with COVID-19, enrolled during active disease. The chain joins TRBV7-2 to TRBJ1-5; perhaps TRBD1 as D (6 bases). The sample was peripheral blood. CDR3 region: CASSPFSSGDQPQHF. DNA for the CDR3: TGTGCCAGCAGCCCTTTTAGTTCAGGGGATCAGCCCCAGCATTTT.